The 20 T cell receptor beta chains below come from one sample, sequenced in a study of cytomegalovirus exposure and HLA in healthy donors. 60 Vbeta and 13 Jbeta primers were used in PCR. TCRdb keeps only in-frame clones here, not all; method: immunoSEQ multiplex PCR. This table holds 250,000 or so clones, 80% to 95% found once. Sequenced: PBMCs. All receptors derive from a girl between 2 and 10 years old in good health and CMV-seronegative.

The gene calls are TRBV28 and TRBJ2-7; D not certain. The CDR3 runs to 13 residues. Germline assignment: CDR1 MDHEN and CDR2 SYDVKM. Trimming cost V 11 bases and J 2 bases, with 16 bases left between them. The CDR3 coding sequence is TGTGCCGGCTCCGGAAGAGGTGCCTACGAGCAGTACTTC. Residues: CAGSGRGAYEQYF.

The genes are TRBV6-4 and TRBJ2-1; 10 bases agree with TRBD2. CDR3 length: 15 residues. Germline lookup yields CDR1 MRHNA and CDR2 SNTAGT. V was pared by 7 bases and J by 9 bases, with 12 bases of the junction left unmatched. The CDR3 loop reads CASMERASGRFEQFF. The CDR3 DNA follows: TGTGCCAGCATGGAGAGAGCTAGCGGGAGATTTGAGCAGTTCTTC.

V and J are TRBV30 and TRBJ2-1; D is undetermined. V was pared by 3 bases and J by 6 bases, with 15 bases between. CDR1 is GTSNPN, CDR2 SVGIG, per germline (reference sequence). CDR3 length: 14 residues. Here the CDR3 DNA reads TGTGCCTGGAGCCTAAAGAGTCCGTCCAATGAGCAGTTCTTC. It yields the protein CAWSLKSPSNEQFF.

The rearrangement links TRBV5-4 to TRBJ2-5, with a weak D call TRBD1 (5 bases). V lost 2 bases and J lost 5, with 16 bases in between. Germline V gives CDR1 SGHNT, CDR2 YYREEE (reference sequence). The CDR3 covers 15 residues. The CDR3 sequence: CASSLTSSKGETQYF. The CDR3 region has the DNA TGTGCCAGCAGCTTAACGAGTTCCAAGGGGGAGACCCAGTACTTC.

This clone was observed once. The gene calls are TRBV5-1 and TRBJ2-7, with a tentative D call TRBD2 (5 bases). Deletions cut 0 bases from V and 1 base from J, with 5 bases between. CDR1 SGHRS and CDR2 YFSETQ come from the germline V gene. This CDR3 spans 13 amino acids. The CDR3 sequence is CASSLERSYEQYF. The CDR3 DNA sequence: TGCGCCAGCAGCTTGGAGCGGTCCTACGAGCAGTACTTC.

This clone occurred a few times. The chain combines TRBV25-1 with TRBJ1-1, with 7 bases fitting TRBD1. Germline V gives CDR1 MGHDK, CDR2 SYGVNS. The V segment lost 4 bases and the J segment 6 bases; nucleotides outside the gene matches: 5. The CDR3 totals 13 residues. CDR3 sequence reads: CASSVQGYPEAFF. The CDR3 coding sequence is TGTGCCAGCAGTGTACAGGGGTACCCTGAAGCTTTCTTT.

The chain joins TRBV27 to TRBJ2-2; TRBD1 matches at 10 bases. The CDR3 covers 19 residues. The V gene end was trimmed by 3 bases and the J gene end by 7 bases; junction bases not matched to a gene: 17. Germline CDR1 MNHEY, CDR2 SMNVEV (reference sequence). DNA of the CDR3: TGTGCCAGCAGTTTTGACCGCCCCCGGACAGGGGGTACGGTCGGGGAGCTGTTTTTT. Residues: CASSFDRPRTGGTVGELFF.

The rearrangement uses TRBV27 and TRBJ1-1; perhaps TRBD1 as D (6 bases). The CDR3 totals 17 residues. The germline V gene encodes CDR1 MNHEY and CDR2 SMNVEV (reference sequence). The V end lost 4 bases, the J end lost 2 bases, and 20 bases lay between the germline ends. CDR3 residues: CASSSGTKRAENTEAFF. CDR3 in DNA: TGTGCCAGCAGTTCCGGGACAAAAAGGGCGGAAAACACTGAAGCTTTCTTT.

V usage is TRBV5-1 and J usage is TRBJ2-1, with 15 bases matching TRBD2. CDR1 and CDR2 (germline): SGHRS, YFSETQ. Germline trimming cut 3 bases from V and 6 bases from J; bases unmatched to any gene: 7. This CDR3 has 17 residues. The CDR3: CASSSGLAGGLSNEQFF. DNA for the CDR3: TGCGCCAGCAGCTCGGGACTAGCGGGGGGCCTATCCAATGAGCAGTTCTTC. Looking up the rest from reference TRBV5-1 and TRBJ2-1 gives the full variable domain: KAGVTQTPRYLIKTRGQQVTLSCSPISGHRSVSWYQQTPGQGLQFLFEYFSETQRNKGNFPGRFSGRQFSNSRSEMNVSTLELGDSALYLCASSSGLAGGLSNEQFFGPGTRLTVL.

This rearrangement joins TRBV4-1 to TRBJ1-6, with D perhaps matching TRBD1 (5 bases). The V end lost 0 bases, the J end lost 10 bases, and 16 bases lay between the germline ends. Looked up from germline, CDR1 is MGHRA and CDR2 is YSYEKL. CDR3 length: 16 amino acids. CDR3 residues: CASSQELFQGESPLHF. CDR3 coding DNA: TGCGCCAGCAGCCAAGAACTTTTCCAGGGTGAATCACCCCTCCACTTT.

This clone has only one observation. This chain uses TRBV9 with TRBJ1-3, with TRBD1 matching over 10 bases. This CDR3 comprises 15 residues. CDR1 SGDLS and CDR2 YYNGEE come from the germline V gene. The trim removed 4 bases at V and 3 bases at J, leaving 4 bases unmatched. The CDR3 protein is CASSPRTGGGNTIYF. CDR3 nucleotides: TGTGCCAGCAGCCCCCGGACAGGGGGTGGAAACACCATATATTTT. Combining the CDR3 with reference TRBV9 and TRBJ1-3 gives the whole variable domain DSGVTQTPKHLITATGQRVTLRCSPRSGDLSVYWYQQSLDQGLQFLIQYYNGEERAKGNILERFSAQQFPDLHSELNLSSLELGDSALYFCASSPRTGGGNTIYFGEGSWLTVV.

This clone was recorded only once. CDR3 sequence: CASRDRGYSNQPQHF. The CDR3 coding sequence is TGTGCCAGTAGGGACAGGGGTTATAGCAATCAGCCCCAGCATTTT. This chain uses TRBV19 with TRBJ1-5, with TRBD1 identical over 9 bases. Germline V gene lookup returns CDR1 LNHDA and CDR2 SQIVND (reference sequence). V lost 6 bases and J lost 0; bases outside the gene matches: 3. This CDR3 contains 15 residues.

The genes are TRBV28 and TRBJ1-2; no reliable D call. The ends were cut back, 2 bases at V and 6 bases at J, with 7 bases in the middle. Germline CDR1 and CDR2: MDHEN and SYDVKM. CDR3 size: 12 residues. CDR3 residues: CASSLPADGYTF. CDR3 nucleotides: TGTGCCAGCAGTTTACCCGCAGATGGCTACACCTTC.

V gene TRBV5-4 combines with J gene TRBJ1-1; a weak D match, TRBD1 (6 bases). V lost 2 bases and J lost 4, with 9 bases in between. Germline assignment: CDR1 SGHNT and CDR2 YYREEE (reference sequence). The CDR3 is 13 amino acids. The CDR3 bases are TGTGCCAGCAGCTTCAGGGGACCCACTGAAGCTTTCTTT. Translation gives CASSFRGPTEAFF.

This chain uses TRBV9 with TRBJ2-5; 13 positions match TRBD2. Trimming at V came to 3 bases and at J to 0 bases, leaving 8 bases not matched to a gene. The CDR3 covers 18 residues. Germline V gene sequence: CDR1 SGDLS, CDR2 YYNGEE. CDR3 DNA sequence: TGTGCCAGCAGCGCCCGACTAGCGGGGGGACTTGACCAAGAGACCCAGTACTTC. Its translation is CASSARLAGGLDQETQYF. Filled out from reference TRBV9 and TRBJ2-5, the complete variable domain reads DSGVTQTPKHLITATGQRVTLRCSPRSGDLSVYWYQQSLDQGLQFLIQYYNGEERAKGNILERFSAQQFPDLHSELNLSSLELGDSALYFCASSARLAGGLDQETQYFGPGTRLLVL.

The CDR3 sequence is CSVEETRGRAPQETQYF. The CDR3 region has the DNA TGCAGCGTTGAGGAGACGCGCGGGAGGGCGCCCCAAGAGACCCAGTACTTC. The J gene is TRBJ2-5, the V gene TRBV29-1; 9 bases are a match to TRBD2. This CDR3 comprises 17 residues. CDR1 and CDR2 from the germline V gene are SQVTM and ANQGSEA. V lost 3 bases to trimming and J lost 1 base; unmatched junction nucleotides: 12.

The chain combines TRBV9 with TRBJ2-7; the match to TRBD2 covers 8 bases. This CDR3 comprises 15 residues. J gave up 3 bases and V 0 bases, and 5 bases lay outside the gene matches. Germline values: CDR1 SGDLS, CDR2 YYNGEE. The CDR3 sequence: CASSVGAGARYEQYF. The DNA for the CDR3 is TGTGCCAGCAGCGTAGGAGCGGGGGCCCGCTACGAGCAGTACTTC.

The V and J genes are TRBV5-8 and TRBJ1-4; weak D call: TRBD1 (5 bases). The CDR3 runs to 14 residues. Trimming removed 3 bases from V and 9 bases from J, with 15 bases in between. Germline V lookup: CDR1 SGHTS, CDR2 YDEGEE. The CDR3 DNA reads TGTGCCAGCAGCTCTGAATCAGGGTTCAAAAAACTGTTTTTT. It codes for CASSSESGFKKLFF.

Only one count was recorded for this clone. The chain has TRBV9 and TRBJ2-5; D is ambiguous. This CDR3 comprises 14 residues. V lost 4 bases and J lost 5, with 15 bases in between. Germline CDR1 reads SGDLS; CDR2 reads YYNGEE. The CDR3 nucleotides are TGTGCCAGCAGCCCCCGGTTTGGTGAGGAGACCCAGTACTTC. Its protein is CASSPRFGEETQYF.

This chain links TRBV23-1 with TRBJ2-5; TRBD1 is a possible D gene (5 bases). TRBV23-1 counts as an open reading frame of uncertain function. This CDR3 contains 16 residues. Trimming pared 6 bases from V and 1 base from J, leaving 18 bases between. The CDR3 sequence is CASSLQTWGFQETQYF. DNA for the CDR3: TGCGCCAGCAGCCTCCAGACGTGGGGCTTCCAAGAGACCCAGTACTTC.